These 11 T cell receptor beta chains share one sample of origin, sequenced in a study of blood T cell repertoires in COVID-19. TCRdb's table, derived via immunoSEQ multiplex PCR, lists solely in-frame clones and lacks some. The top ten hold nearly 5% of the sample, which has about 81,000 clones, roughly 88% seen once. The sequencing input was peripheral blood. These receptors were collected from a woman of 80 years or more with acute or convalescent COVID-19.

The chain combines TRBV12-3 or TRBV12-4 with TRBJ1-2; possibly TRBD1 for D (5 bases). With 3 bases removed from V and 4 bases from J, the gap between germline ends came to 9 bases. The CDR3 sequence is 13 residues long. CDR3 protein: CASSFPQGYGYTF. CDR3 bases: TGTGCCAGCAGTTTCCCCCAGGGCTATGGCTACACCTTC.

The rearrangement links TRBV5-6 to TRBJ1-4; TRBD1 matches 9 bases. CDR1 is SGHDT, CDR2 YYEEEE, per germline. This CDR3 has 16 amino acids. Trimming took 0 bases from V and 6 from J; bases not matched to a gene: 6. The DNA of the CDR3 is TGTGCCAGCAGCTTGGGCAAACAGGGGGCTCATGAAAAACTGTTTTTT. It yields the protein CASSLGKQGAHEKLFF.

The V call is TRBV11-3, the J call TRBJ2-3, with 7 bases matching TRBD1. CDR1 and CDR2 (germline): SGHNT, YENEEA. Germline trimming cut 5 bases from V and 2 bases from J; bases unmatched to any gene: 4. The CDR3 totals 14 residues. CDR3 protein: CASSPGQNTDTQYF. The CDR3 nucleotides read TGTGCCAGCAGCCCGGGACAGAACACAGATACGCAGTATTTT.

The chain is built from TRBV3-1 (or the pseudogene TRBV3-2) and TRBJ1-1; D perhaps matches TRBD1 (6 bases). The V gene's germline CDR1 is LGHDT and CDR2 YNNKEL (reference sequence). CDR3 length: 11 amino acids. Trimming left V 5 bases short and J 8 bases short, with 9 bases between. The CDR3 DNA reads as TGTGCCAGCAGCTCAGGGGCCGAAGCTTTCTTT. As protein: CASSSGAEAFF.

The chain uses TRBV6-5 and TRBJ2-5, with TRBD1 matching over 12 bases. Germline-derived CDR1 and CDR2 are MNHEY and SVGAGI. This CDR3 has 16 amino acids. J gave up 5 bases and V 4 bases, and 8 bases lay outside the gene matches. Here the CDR3 DNA reads TGTGCCAGCAGTTTTTCAACCGGGACAGGGGGCGAGACCCAGTACTTC. It yields the protein CASSFSTGTGGETQYF.

The chain has TRBV5-1 and TRBJ2-1; 10 bases match TRBD1. The CDR3 totals 15 residues. Germline V gives CDR1 SGHRS, CDR2 YFSETQ. The J segment lost 2 bases and the V segment lost 4 bases, leaving 3 bases of the junction unmatched. The CDR3, as DNA: TGCGCCAGCAGCCAAGGACAGGGGGCCTACAATGAGCAGTTCTTC. Translating gives CASSQGQGAYNEQFF.

The chain carries TRBV19 and TRBJ1-4; TRBD1 matches 7 bases. J lost 3 bases, V lost 6 bases, and 7 bases had no gene match. Germline values: CDR1 LNHDA, CDR2 SQIVND (reference sequence). The CDR3 is 15 amino acids. The chain's CDR3 is CASRPRQGANEKLFF. CDR3 sequence (DNA): TGTGCCAGTAGACCTCGACAGGGTGCTAATGAAAAACTGTTTTTT.

The genes are TRBV6-1 and TRBJ2-7; weak D call: TRBD1 (6 bases). This CDR3 comprises 15 residues. V lost 0 bases to trimming and J lost 4 bases, with 13 bases between them. The V gene's germline CDR1 is MNHNS and CDR2 SASEGT. The CDR3 reads CASSEARDIGYEQYF. In nucleotides, the CDR3 is TGTGCCAGCAGTGAAGCCCGGGACATTGGGTACGAGCAGTACTTC.

J is TRBJ1-4 and V is TRBV6-1; tentative D call: TRBD1 (5 bases). The CDR3 sequence is 14 residues long. V lost 7 bases to trimming and J lost 7 bases, with 16 bases between them. Germline V lookup: CDR1 MNHNS, CDR2 SASEGT. In DNA form, the CDR3 reads TGTGCCAGCACCCAGGGTTATCGGTTTGAAAAACTGTTTTTT. This gives the protein CASTQGYRFEKLFF.

J is TRBJ1-2 and V is TRBV7-2; 10 nucleotides match TRBD1. In germline, CDR1 is SGHTA, CDR2 FQGNSA. The CDR3 is 15 residues long. Trimming at V came to 1 base and at J to 8 bases, leaving 7 bases not matched to a gene. The CDR3 loop is CASSLDSGTGVGYTF. CDR3 sequence (DNA): TGTGCCAGCAGCTTAGACTCCGGGACAGGGGTAGGCTACACCTTC.

The rearrangement joins TRBV25-1 to TRBJ2-7; 10 bases are shared with TRBD2. In germline, CDR1 is MGHDK, CDR2 SYGVNS. The CDR3 spans 18 residues. The ends lost 4 bases at V and 3 bases at J; junction bases unmatched: 15. CDR3 amino acids: CASSGSVGSASGSYEQYF. The CDR3 nucleotides read TGTGCCAGCAGTGGCAGTGTGGGGTCTGCTAGCGGGAGCTACGAGCAGTACTTC.